The entry below describes one TCR beta chain. This record belongs to a study of blood T cell repertoires in COVID-19. V lost 0 bases and J 10 bases, leaving 10 bases between the germline ends. The germline CDR1 and CDR2 sequences are SGHNT and YENEEA. The CDR3 extends over 13 amino acids. Some clones are missing from TCRdb's copy, which holds only in-frame ones; the method was immunoSEQ multiplex PCR. Of roughly 84,000 clones in the sample, roughly 80% were seen once. The sample comprised peripheral blood. This TCR derives from a woman of 80 years or more with acute or convalescent COVID-19. The chain is built from TRBV11-3 and TRBJ2-1; no reliable D call. CDR3 coding DNA: TGTGCCAGCAGCTTAGATGGCAATTTGGAGCAGTTCTTC. The encoded protein is CASSLDGNLEQFF.